The entry that follows covers one T cell receptor beta chain sequence. What it binds is unknown. V was pared by 0 bases and J by 5 bases, with 11 bases between. This CDR3 spans 14 amino acids. Germline CDR1 SGHKS, CDR2 YYEKEE (reference sequence). This sample was taken from a study of spatial heterogeneity in lung cancer. About the study: There were consistently more beta-chain sequences detected than alpha-chain sequences. More than nine raw reads, on average, carried each unique TCR and UMI combination.

The study, taken as a whole, reports: Follow-up blood showed ubiquitous expanded tumor TCRs less than blood at resection did.

Stated time point: sample taken at primary tumor resection. Unsorted samples of tumor, nontumor lung or frozen PBMC had their whole RNA sequenced. The donor population consisted of 72 patients with untreated, early-stage non-small cell lung cancer. TCRdb analysed the 5' RACE reads with MiXCR anew, one entry per CDR3 protein. Seen here are some 85,000 distinct CDR3 sequences, about a fifth observed once, and the top ten hold approximately 5.6%. This specimen consisted of PBMCs, obtained at surgery. This rearrangement joins TRBV5-5 to TRBJ2-5; D ambiguous. The TCR sequence derives from a male donor with early-stage non-small cell lung cancer. CDR3 residues: CASSLEEPWETQYF. The DNA for the CDR3 is TGTGCCAGCAGCTTGGAAGAGCCCTGGGAGACCCAGTACTTC.